This T cell receptor beta chain was sequenced for a study of T-cell memory formation after mild COVID-19. Study context: TCR clusters were mostly donor specific.

Overall study findings and caveats: Memory cells collected pre-infection included some clones that later responded, suggesting cross-reactive memory joined. Day 15 to 85 contractors were CD4/CD8 balanced; later expanders leaned CD4+.

As to this clonotype: Its antigen is as yet unknown.

With constant-segment primers, 5'RACE yielded cDNA libraries of TCR alpha and TCR beta that carried sample barcodes and UMIs. TCRdb independently ran MiXCR on the 5' RACE reads; one entry per CDR3 protein. Among about 450,000 distinct CDR3 sequences listed, about a quarter were seen once. V trimming: 8 bases; J trimming: 6 bases; junction bases outside the gene matches: 11. This CDR3 spans 13 amino acids. Per germline, CDR1 SQVTM and CDR2 ANQGSEA. Sequencing input: PBMCs or a T cell subset sorted from them (not recorded which). The receptor's source is an adult woman who had mild COVID-19 (a few samples of this study predate the infection). Cell type and time point are not known. V gene TRBV29-1 combines with J gene TRBJ1-2; 8 positions match TRBD1. The CDR3 sequence is CSTGRTGSDGYTF. The CDR3 nucleotides read TGCAGCACGGGCCGGACAGGGAGTGATGGCTACACCTTC.